Below, one T cell receptor beta chain is given with its context. CDR1 and CDR2 (germline): MNHEY, SMNVEV (reference sequence). The J segment lost 8 bases and the V segment lost 4 bases, leaving 8 bases of the junction unmatched. This CDR3 has 15 residues. Repertoires were generated with immunoSEQ multiplex PCR, while TCRdb's copy carries only in-frame clones and drops some. The table records about 220,000 clones, over 65% of them present only once. Recovery meant two consecutive negative NP/OP PCR tests, professional clearance, or resolved symptoms. These data are taken from a study of blood T cell repertoires in COVID-19. Whole-study context: Sources were T cells, B-cell-depleted T cells, or PBMCs; the material itself was cDNA or gDNA.

The chain joins TRBV27 to TRBJ1-6; 7 bases match TRBD1. This sequence originates from a woman aged 55-70 years who had recovered from COVID-19. The sequencing input was PBMCs or T cells enriched from blood (not recorded which). The CDR3 spells CASSSTGVIDSPLHF. The CDR3 DNA reads as TGTGCCAGCAGTTCCACAGGGGTTATCGATTCACCCCTCCACTTT.